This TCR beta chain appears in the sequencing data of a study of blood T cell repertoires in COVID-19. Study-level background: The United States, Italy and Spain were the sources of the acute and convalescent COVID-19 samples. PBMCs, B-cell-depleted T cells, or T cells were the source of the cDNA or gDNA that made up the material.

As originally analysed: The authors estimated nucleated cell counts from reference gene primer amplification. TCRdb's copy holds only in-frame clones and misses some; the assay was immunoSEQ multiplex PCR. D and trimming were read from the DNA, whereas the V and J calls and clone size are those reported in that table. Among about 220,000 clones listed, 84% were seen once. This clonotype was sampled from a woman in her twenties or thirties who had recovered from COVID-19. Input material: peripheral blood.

CDR3 nucleotide sequence: TGTGCCAGCAGTGCGGGGACAGGTAACCGCTACGAGCAGTACTTC. Translating it yields CASSAGTGNRYEQYF. The V and J genes are TRBV28 and TRBJ2-7; 8 positions match TRBD1. This CDR3 has 15 amino acids. In germline, CDR1 is MDHEN, CDR2 SYDVKM. With V trimmed by 5 bases and J by 3 bases, 9 bases remained unmatched.